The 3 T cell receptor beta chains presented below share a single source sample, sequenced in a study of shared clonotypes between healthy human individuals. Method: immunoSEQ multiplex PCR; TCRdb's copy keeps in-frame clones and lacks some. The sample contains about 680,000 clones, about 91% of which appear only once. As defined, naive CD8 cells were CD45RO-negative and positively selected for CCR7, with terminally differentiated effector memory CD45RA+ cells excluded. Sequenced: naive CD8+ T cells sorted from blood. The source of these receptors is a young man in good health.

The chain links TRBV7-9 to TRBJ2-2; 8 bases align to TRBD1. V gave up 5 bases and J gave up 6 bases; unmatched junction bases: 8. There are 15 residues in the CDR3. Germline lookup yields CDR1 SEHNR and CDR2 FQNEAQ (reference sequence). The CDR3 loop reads CASSEVQGAAGELFF. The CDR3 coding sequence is TGTGCCAGCAGCGAAGTGCAGGGGGCCGCCGGGGAGCTGTTTTTT.

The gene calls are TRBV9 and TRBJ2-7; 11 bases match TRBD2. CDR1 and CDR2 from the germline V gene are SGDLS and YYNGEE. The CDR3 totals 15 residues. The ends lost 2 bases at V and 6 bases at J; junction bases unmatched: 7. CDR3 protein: CASSVGGLAGPEQYF. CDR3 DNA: TGTGCCAGCAGCGTTGGAGGACTAGCGGGCCCCGAGCAGTACTTC.

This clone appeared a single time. CDR3 loop: CASSDRAGDYEQYF. CDR3 bases: TGTGCCAGCAGCGACCGGGCCGGGGACTACGAGCAGTACTTC. The V and J genes are TRBV2 and TRBJ2-7; perhaps TRBD2 as D (5 bases). CDR3 length: 14 residues. Germline lookup yields CDR1 SNHLY and CDR2 FYNNEI. V was trimmed by 6 bases and J by 3 bases, leaving 15 bases between them.